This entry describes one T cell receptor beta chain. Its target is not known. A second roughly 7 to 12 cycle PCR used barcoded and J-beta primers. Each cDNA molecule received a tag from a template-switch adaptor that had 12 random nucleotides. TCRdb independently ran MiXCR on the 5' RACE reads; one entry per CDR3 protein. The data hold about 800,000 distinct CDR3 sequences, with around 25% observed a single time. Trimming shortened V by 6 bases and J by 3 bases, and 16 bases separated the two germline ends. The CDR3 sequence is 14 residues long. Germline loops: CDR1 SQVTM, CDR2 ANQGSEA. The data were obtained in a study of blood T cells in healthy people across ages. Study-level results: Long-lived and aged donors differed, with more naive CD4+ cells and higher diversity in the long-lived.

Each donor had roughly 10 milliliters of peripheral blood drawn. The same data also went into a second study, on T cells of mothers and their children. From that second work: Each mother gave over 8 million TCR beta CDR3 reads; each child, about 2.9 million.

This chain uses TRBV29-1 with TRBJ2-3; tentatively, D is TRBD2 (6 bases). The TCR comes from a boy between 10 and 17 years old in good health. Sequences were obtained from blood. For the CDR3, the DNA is TGCAGCGTCGTCTCGCCAGGAGGGACAGATACGCAGTATTTT. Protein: CSVVSPGGTDTQYF.